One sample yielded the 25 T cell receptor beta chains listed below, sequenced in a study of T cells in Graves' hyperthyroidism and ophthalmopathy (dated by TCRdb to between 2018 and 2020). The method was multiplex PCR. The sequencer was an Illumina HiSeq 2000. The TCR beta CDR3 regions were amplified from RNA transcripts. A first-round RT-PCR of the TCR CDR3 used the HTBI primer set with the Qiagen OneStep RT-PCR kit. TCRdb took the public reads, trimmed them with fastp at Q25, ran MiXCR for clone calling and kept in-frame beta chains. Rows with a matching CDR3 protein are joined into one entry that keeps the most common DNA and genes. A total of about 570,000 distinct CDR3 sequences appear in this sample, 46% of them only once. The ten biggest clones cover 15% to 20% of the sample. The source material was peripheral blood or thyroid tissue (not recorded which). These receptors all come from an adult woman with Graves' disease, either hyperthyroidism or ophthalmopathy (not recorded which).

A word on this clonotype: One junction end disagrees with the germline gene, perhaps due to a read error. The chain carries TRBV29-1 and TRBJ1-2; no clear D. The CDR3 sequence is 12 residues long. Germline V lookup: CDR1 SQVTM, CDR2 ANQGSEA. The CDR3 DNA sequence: TGCAGCGGCCTAACAAAAGGGAACGGCTATACCTTC. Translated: CSGLTKGNGYTF. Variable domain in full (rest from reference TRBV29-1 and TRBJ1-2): SAVISQKPSRDICQRGTSLTIQCQVDSQVTMMFWYRQQPGQSLTLIATANQGSEATYESGFVIDKFPISRPNLTFSTLTVSNMSPEDSSIYLCSGLTKGNGYTFGSGTRLTVV.

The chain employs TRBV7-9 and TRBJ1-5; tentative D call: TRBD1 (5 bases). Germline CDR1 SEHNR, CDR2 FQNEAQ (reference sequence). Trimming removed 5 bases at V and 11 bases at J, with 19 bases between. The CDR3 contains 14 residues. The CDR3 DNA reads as TGTGCCAGCAGCCAAGTTCCCCGGGAGGGGACCCAGCATTTT. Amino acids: CASSQVPREGTQHF.

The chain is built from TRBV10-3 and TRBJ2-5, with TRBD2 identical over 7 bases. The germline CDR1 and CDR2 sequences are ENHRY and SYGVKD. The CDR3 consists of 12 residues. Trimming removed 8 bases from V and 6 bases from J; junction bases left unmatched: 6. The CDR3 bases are TGTGCCATCCGAGGCGGGAGTAAGACCCAGTACTTC. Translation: CAIRGGSKTQYF.

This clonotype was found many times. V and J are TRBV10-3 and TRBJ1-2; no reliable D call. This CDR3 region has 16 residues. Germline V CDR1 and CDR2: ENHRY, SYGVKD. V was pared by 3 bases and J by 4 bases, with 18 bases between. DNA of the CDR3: TGTGCCATCAGTGACCCCGCGCAGCCGACCTTCTATGGCTACACCTTC. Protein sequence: CAISDPAQPTFYGYTF.

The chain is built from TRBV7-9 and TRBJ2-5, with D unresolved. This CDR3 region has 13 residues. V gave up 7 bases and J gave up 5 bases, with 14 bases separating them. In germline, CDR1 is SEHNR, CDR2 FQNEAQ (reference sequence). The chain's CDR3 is CASKRPTGETQYF. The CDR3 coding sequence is TGTGCCAGCAAGAGACCAACCGGGGAGACCCAGTACTTC.

CDR3 region: CASTLFRDLSSTDTQYF. CDR3 DNA: TGTGCCAGCACTCTATTCCGGGACCTAAGTAGCACAGATACGCAGTATTTT. The chain uses TRBV2 and TRBJ2-3; D tentatively reads TRBD1 or TRBD2 (5 bases each). Germline loops: CDR1 SNHLY, CDR2 FYNNEI. The CDR3 is 17 amino acids. Trimming shortened V by 7 bases and J by 0 bases, and 20 bases separated the two germline ends.

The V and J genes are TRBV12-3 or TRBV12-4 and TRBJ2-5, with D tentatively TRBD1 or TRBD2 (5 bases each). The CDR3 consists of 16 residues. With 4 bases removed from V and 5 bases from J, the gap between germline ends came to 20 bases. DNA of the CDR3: TGTGCCAGCAGTTGGCAAGAGGGACGGACCTACGAGACCCAGTACTTC. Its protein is CASSWQEGRTYETQYF.

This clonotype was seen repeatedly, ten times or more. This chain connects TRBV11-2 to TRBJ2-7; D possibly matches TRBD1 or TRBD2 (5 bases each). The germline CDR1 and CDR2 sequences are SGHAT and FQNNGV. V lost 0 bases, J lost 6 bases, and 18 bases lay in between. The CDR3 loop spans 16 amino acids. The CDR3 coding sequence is TGTGCCAGCAGCTTAGAGTACGGGACCCCACCTGGCGAGCAGTACTTC. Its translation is CASSLEYGTPPGEQYF.

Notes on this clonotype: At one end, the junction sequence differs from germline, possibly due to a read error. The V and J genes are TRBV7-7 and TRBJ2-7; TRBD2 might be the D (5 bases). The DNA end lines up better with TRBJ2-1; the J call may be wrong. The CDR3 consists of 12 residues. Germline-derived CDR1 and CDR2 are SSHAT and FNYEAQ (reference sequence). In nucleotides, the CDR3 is TGTGCTAGCAGCTTAGGACTCAATGAGCAGTTCTTC. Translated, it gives CASSLGLNEQFF.

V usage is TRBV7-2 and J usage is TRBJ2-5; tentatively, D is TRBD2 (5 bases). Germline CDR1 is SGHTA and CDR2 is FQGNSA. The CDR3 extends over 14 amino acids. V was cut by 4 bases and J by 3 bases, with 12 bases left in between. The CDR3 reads CASSWGAAKETQYF. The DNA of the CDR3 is TGTGCCAGCAGCTGGGGAGCTGCCAAAGAGACCCAGTACTTC.

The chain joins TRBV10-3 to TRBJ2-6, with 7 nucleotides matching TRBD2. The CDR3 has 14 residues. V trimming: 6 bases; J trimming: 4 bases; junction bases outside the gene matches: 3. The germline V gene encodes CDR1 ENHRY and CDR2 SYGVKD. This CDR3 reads CAIRSGIGANVLTF. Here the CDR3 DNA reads TGTGCCATCAGAAGCGGGATAGGGGCCAACGTCCTGACTTTC.

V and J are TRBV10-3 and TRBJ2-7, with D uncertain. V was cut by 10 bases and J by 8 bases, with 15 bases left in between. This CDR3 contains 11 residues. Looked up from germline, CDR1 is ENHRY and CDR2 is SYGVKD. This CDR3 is CASRKGPQQYF. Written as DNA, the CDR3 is TGTGCCAGCAGAAAAGGGCCGCAGCAGTACTTC.

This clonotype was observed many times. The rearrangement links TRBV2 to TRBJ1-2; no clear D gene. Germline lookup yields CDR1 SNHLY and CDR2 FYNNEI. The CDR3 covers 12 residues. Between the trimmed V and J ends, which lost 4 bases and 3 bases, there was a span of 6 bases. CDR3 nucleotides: TGTGCCAGCAGTGCGGCGGACTATGGCTACACCTTC. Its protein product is CASSAADYGYTF.

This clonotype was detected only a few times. CDR3 residues: CATSRAGMNTEAFF. As DNA, the CDR3 is TGTGCCACCAGCAGAGCGGGCATGAACACTGAAGCTTTCTTT. The rearrangement links TRBV15 to TRBJ1-1; D uncertain. The CDR3 is 14 residues long. Germline assignment: CDR1 LNHNV and CDR2 YYDKDF (reference sequence). Deletions cut 1 base from V and 0 bases from J, with 6 bases between.

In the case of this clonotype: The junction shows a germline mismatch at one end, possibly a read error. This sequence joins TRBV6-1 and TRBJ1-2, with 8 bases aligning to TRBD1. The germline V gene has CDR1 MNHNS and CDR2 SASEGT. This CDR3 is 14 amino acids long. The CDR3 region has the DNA TGTGCCATCAGTCCGGGACAGGAAAACTATGGCTACACCTTC. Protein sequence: CAISPGQENYGYTF.

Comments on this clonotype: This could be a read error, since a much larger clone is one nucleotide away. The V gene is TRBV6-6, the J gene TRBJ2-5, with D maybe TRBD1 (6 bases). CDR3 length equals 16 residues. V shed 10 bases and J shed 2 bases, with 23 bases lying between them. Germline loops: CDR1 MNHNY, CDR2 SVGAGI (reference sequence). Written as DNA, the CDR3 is TGTGCCACAGTTTCCCGGGACATGGGGAGACAAGAGACCCAGTACTTC. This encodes CATVSRDMGRQETQYF.

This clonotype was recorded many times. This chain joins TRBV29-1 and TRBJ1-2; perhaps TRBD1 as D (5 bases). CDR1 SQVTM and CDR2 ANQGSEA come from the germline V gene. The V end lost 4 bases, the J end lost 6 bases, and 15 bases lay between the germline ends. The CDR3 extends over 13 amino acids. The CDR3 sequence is CSVVGQTLDGYTF. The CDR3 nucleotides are TGCAGCGTTGTAGGACAAACTCTAGATGGCTACACCTTC.

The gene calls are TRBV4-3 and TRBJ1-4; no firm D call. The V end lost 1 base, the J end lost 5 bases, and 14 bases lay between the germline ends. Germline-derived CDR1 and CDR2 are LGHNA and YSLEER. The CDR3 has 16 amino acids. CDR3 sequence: CASSQGGRGTNEKLFF. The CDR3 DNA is TGCGCCAGCAGCCAAGGTGGGCGGGGTACCAATGAAAAACTGTTTTTT.

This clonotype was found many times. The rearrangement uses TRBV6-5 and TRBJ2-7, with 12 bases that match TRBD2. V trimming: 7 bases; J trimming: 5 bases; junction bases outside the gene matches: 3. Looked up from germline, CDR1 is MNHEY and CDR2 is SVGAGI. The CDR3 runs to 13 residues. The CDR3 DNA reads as TGTGCCAGCACACTAGCGGGAGGCCACGAGCAGTACTTC. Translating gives CASTLAGGHEQYF.

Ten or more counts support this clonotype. In DNA form, the CDR3 reads TGCAGCGTTTTACGGTCGGACTATGGCTACACCTTC. Protein product: CSVLRSDYGYTF. J is TRBJ1-2 and V is TRBV29-1, with no clear D. CDR1 and CDR2 (germline): SQVTM, ANQGSEA. The CDR3 contains 12 residues. Trimming cost V 5 bases and J 3 bases, with 10 bases left between them.

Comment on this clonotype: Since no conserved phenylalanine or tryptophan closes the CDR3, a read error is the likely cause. The CDR3 region is CASSWTGQETQYS. The CDR3 nucleotides are TGTGCCAGCAGCTGGACAGGTCAAGAGACCCAGTACTCC. The V gene is TRBV7-3, the J gene TRBJ2-5, with 7 bases that match TRBD1. Germline loops: CDR1 SGHTA, CDR2 FQGTGA. The CDR3 runs to 13 residues. The V and J ends lost 4 bases and 2 bases, in that order; junction bases with no gene match: 1.

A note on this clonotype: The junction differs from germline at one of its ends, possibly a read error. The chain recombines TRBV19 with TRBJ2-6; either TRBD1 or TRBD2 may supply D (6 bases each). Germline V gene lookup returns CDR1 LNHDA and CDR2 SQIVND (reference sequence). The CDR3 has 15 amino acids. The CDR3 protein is CASSPRRAGANVLTF. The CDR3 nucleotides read TGTGCCAGTAGTCCGAGGAGGGCAGGGGCGAACGTCCTGACTTTC.

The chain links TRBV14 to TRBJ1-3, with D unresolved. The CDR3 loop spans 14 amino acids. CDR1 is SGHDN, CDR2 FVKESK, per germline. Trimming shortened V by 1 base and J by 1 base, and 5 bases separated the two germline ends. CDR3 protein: CASSQAGSGNTIYF. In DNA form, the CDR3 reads TGTGCCAGCAGCCAAGCAGGTTCTGGAAACACCATATATTTT. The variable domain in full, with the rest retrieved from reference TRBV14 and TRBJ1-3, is EAGVTQFPSHSVIEKGQTVTLRCDPISGHDNLYWYRRVMGKEIKFLLHFVKESKQDESGMPNNRFLAERTGGTYSTLKVQPAELEDSGVYFCASSQAGSGNTIYFGEGSWLTVV.

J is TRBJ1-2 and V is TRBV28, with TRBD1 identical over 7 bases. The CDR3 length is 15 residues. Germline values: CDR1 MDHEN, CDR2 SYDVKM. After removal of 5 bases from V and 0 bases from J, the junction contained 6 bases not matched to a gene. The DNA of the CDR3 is TGTGCCAGCAGTCCTACAGGGGCAGCTAACTATGGCTACACCTTC. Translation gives CASSPTGAANYGYTF.

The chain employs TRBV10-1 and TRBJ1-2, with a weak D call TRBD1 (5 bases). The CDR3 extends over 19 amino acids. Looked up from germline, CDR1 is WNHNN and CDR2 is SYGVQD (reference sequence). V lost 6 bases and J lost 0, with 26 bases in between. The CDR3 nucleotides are TGCGCCAGCAGAGAAAAACCGGGACGCTGGAGCCCGTCTAACTATGGCTACACCTTC. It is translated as CASREKPGRWSPSNYGYTF.